The 6 T cell receptor beta chains given below trace back to one sample, sequenced in a study of spatial heterogeneity in lung cancer. Each CDR3 protein is one row after TCRdb ran MiXCR on the 5' RACE reads. The sample carries 90,000 to 95,000 distinct CDR3 sequences, about 12% recorded once. Time point specified: sample taken at primary tumor resection. Unsorted whole RNA samples from tumor, nontumor lung or frozen PBMC were sequenced. Here the sequenced sample was PBMCs, taken at surgery. The receptors originated from a male donor with early-stage non-small cell lung cancer.

This clonotype appeared a few times. The chain is built from TRBV2 and TRBJ2-3, with 10 bases that match TRBD1. The V and J ends lost 5 bases and 4 bases, in that order; junction bases with no gene match: 3. Per the germline V gene, CDR1 is SNHLY and CDR2 is FYNNEI. The CDR3 has 14 amino acids. The CDR3 protein is CASSTTGGADTQYF. In DNA form, the CDR3 reads TGTGCCAGCAGTACGACAGGGGGCGCAGATACGCAGTATTTT.

This clonotype was detected many times. The chain employs TRBV20-1 and TRBJ2-1, with TRBD2 matching over 9 bases. Unmatched junction bases numbered 11, after V lost 6 bases and J lost 5 bases. The germline gives CDR1 DFQATT, CDR2 SNEGSKA (reference sequence). The CDR3 runs to 15 residues. CDR3 loop: CSANKAGGPHNEQFF. CDR3 coding DNA: TGCAGTGCGAATAAGGCGGGAGGGCCGCACAATGAGCAGTTCTTC.

V and J are TRBV7-9 and TRBJ2-3, with D perhaps matching TRBD1 (5 bases). The CDR3 length is 13 residues. The ends were cut back, 4 bases at V and 4 bases at J, with 9 bases in the middle. The germline CDR1 and CDR2 sequences are SEHNR and FQNEAQ (reference sequence). In DNA, the CDR3 is TGTGCCAGCAGCTCGGACACCGCAGATACGCAGTATTTT. This codes for CASSSDTADTQYF.

The V and J genes are TRBV5-6 and TRBJ2-5; 10 nucleotides match TRBD1. This CDR3 comprises 15 residues. Germline V CDR1 and CDR2: SGHDT, YYEEEE. After removal of 2 bases from V and 5 bases from J, the junction contained 6 bases not matched to a gene. CDR3 amino acids: CASSFMWTGGETQYF. CDR3 DNA sequence: TGTGCCAGCAGCTTTATGTGGACAGGGGGGGAGACCCAGTACTTC.

The chain links TRBV5-1 to TRBJ1-1; D gene unclear. The germline V gene encodes CDR1 SGHRS and CDR2 YFSETQ. V was clipped by 0 bases and J by 2 bases, with 8 bases between them. CDR3 length: 14 amino acids. The CDR3 sequence: CASSLAGFNTEAFF. The CDR3 nucleotides are TGCGCCAGCAGCTTGGCAGGCTTTAACACTGAAGCTTTCTTT. Using reference TRBV5-1 and TRBJ1-1 for the parts outside the CDR3, the full variable domain is KAGVTQTPRYLIKTRGQQVTLSCSPISGHRSVSWYQQTPGQGLQFLFEYFSETQRNKGNFPGRFSGRQFSNSRSEMNVSTLELGDSALYLCASSLAGFNTEAFFGQGTRLTVV.

This clonotype was recorded a few times. The chain uses TRBV4-2 and TRBJ2-7; TRBD2 aligns across 8 bases. CDR3 length: 15 residues. With V trimmed by 3 bases and J by 5 bases, 9 bases remained unmatched. Germline CDR1 reads LGHNA; CDR2 reads YNFKEQ. CDR3 amino acids: CASSHGSGESHEQYF. The CDR3 nucleotides read TGTGCCAGCAGCCACGGTAGCGGGGAATCCCACGAGCAGTACTTC.